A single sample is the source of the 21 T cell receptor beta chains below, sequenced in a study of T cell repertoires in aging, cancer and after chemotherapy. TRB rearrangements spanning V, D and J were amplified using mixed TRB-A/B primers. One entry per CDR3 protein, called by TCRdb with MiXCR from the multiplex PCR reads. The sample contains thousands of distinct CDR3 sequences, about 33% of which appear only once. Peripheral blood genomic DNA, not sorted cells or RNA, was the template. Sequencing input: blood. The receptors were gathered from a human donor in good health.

The CDR3 DNA reads as TGTGCCAGCAGCTTAGATTGGGGGGGGGCCAACACAGATACGCAGTATTTT. Amino acids: CASSLDWGGANTDTQYF. V and J are TRBV11-2 and TRBJ2-3; weak D call: TRBD2 (7 bases). Between the trimmed V and J ends, which lost 0 bases and 2 bases, there was a span of 15 bases. Germline assignment: CDR1 SGHAT and CDR2 FQNNGV. The CDR3 is made up of 17 amino acids.

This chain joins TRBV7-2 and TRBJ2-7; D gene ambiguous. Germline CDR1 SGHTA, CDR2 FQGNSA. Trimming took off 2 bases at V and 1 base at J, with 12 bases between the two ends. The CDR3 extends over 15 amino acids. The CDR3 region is CASSLPPTVSYEQYF. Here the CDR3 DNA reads TGTGCCAGCAGCTTACCCCCAACGGTTTCCTACGAGCAGTACTTC.

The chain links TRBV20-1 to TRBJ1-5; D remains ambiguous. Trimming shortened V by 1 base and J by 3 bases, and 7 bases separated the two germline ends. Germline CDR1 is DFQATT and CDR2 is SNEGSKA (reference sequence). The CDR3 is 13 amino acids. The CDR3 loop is CSARAQANQPQHF. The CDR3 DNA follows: TGCAGTGCTAGAGCCCAAGCCAATCAGCCCCAGCATTTT.

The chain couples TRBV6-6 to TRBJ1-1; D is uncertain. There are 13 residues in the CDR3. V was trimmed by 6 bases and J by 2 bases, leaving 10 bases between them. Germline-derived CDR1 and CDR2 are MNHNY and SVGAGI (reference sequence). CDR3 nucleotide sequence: TGTGCCAGCAGCGAACAGTACAACACTGAAGCTTTCTTT. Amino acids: CASSEQYNTEAFF.

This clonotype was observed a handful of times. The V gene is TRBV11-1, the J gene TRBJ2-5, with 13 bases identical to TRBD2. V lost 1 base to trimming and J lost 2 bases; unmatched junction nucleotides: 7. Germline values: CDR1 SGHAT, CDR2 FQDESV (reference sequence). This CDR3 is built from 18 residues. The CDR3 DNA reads TGTGCCAGCAGCTTAGTCCCACAACTAGCGGGGGGGCAAGAGACCCAGTACTTC. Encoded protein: CASSLVPQLAGGQETQYF.

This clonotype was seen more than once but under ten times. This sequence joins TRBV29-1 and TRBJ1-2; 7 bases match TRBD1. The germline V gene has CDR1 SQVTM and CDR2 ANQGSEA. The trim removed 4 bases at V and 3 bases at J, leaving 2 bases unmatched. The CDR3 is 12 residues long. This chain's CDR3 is CSVGQGDYGYTF. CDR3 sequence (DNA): TGCAGCGTTGGACAGGGAGACTATGGCTACACCTTC.

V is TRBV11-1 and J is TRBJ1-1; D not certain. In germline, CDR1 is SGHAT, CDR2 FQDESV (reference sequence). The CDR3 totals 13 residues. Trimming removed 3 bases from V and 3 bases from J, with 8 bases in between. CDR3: CASSFGWDTEAFF. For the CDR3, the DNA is TGTGCCAGCAGCTTCGGGTGGGACACTGAAGCTTTCTTT.

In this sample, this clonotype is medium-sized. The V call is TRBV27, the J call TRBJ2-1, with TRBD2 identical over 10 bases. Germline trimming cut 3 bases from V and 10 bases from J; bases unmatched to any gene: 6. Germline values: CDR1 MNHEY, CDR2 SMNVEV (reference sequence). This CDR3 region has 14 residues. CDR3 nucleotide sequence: TGTGCCAGCAGTTTCCTAGCGGGGGACGGAGAGCAGTTCTTC. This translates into CASSFLAGDGEQFF.

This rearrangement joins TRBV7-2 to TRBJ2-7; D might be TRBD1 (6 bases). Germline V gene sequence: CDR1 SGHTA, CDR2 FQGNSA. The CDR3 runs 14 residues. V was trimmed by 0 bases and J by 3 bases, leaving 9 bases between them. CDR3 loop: CASSLARGGYEQYF. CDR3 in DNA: TGTGCCAGCAGCTTAGCCCGAGGGGGCTACGAGCAGTACTTC.

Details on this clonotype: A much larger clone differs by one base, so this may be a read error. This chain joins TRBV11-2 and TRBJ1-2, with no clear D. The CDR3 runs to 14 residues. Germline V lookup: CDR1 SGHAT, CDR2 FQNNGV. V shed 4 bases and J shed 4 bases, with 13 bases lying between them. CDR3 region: CASSSVREGYGYTF. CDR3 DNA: TGTGCCAGCAGCTCCGTGAGGGAAGGCTATGGCTACACCTTC.

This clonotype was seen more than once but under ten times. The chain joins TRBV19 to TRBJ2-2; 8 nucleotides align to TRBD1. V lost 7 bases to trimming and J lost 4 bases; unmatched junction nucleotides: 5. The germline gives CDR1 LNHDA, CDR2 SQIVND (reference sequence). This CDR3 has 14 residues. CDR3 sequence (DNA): TGTGCCAGTATTAGGACAGGGCTCACCGGGGAGCTGTTTTTT. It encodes CASIRTGLTGELFF.

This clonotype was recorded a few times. The CDR3 sequence is CASSLKGSEGVTNYGYTF. The CDR3 coding sequence is TGTGCCAGCAGTTTGAAGGGCAGTGAAGGAGTGACTAACTATGGCTACACCTTC. This chain links TRBV12-3 or TRBV12-4 with TRBJ1-2; D gene unclear. This CDR3 region has 18 residues. The V gene lost 3 bases and the J gene lost 0 bases, with 20 bases spanning the gap.

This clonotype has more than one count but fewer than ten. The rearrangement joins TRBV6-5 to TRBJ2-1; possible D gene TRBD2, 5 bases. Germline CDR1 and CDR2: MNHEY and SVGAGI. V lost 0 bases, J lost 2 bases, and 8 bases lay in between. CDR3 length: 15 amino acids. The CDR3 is CASSYSPEAYNEQFF. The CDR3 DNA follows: TGTGCCAGCAGTTACTCGCCGGAGGCCTACAATGAGCAGTTCTTC.

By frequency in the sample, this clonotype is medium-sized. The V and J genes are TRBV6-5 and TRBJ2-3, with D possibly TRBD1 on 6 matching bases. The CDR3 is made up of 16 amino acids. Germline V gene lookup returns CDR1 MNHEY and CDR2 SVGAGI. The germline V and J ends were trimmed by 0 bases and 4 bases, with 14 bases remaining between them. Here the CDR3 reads CASSYSVGAGSDTQYF. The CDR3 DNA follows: TGTGCCAGCAGTTACTCAGTGGGGGCTGGATCAGATACGCAGTATTTT.

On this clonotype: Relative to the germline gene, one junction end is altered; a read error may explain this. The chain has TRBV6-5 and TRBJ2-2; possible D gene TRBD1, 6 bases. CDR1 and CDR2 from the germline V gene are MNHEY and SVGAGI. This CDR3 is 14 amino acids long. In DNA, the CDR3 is TGTGCCAGCAGTGGGGACAAGAACACCTGGGAGCTGTTTTTT. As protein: CASSGDKNTWELFF.

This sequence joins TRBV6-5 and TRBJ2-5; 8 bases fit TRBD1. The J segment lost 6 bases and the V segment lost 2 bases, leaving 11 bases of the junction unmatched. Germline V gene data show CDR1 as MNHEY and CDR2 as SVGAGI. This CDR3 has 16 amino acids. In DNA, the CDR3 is TGTGCCAGCAGTTACATGATCGACAGGGGAGAAAAGACCCAGTACTTC. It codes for CASSYMIDRGEKTQYF.

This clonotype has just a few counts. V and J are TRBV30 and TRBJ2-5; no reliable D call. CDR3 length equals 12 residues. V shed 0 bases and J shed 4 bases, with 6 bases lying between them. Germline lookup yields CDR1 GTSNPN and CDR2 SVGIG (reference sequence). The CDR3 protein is CAWSVGGETQYF. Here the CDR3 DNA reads TGTGCCTGGAGTGTCGGCGGAGAGACCCAGTACTTC.

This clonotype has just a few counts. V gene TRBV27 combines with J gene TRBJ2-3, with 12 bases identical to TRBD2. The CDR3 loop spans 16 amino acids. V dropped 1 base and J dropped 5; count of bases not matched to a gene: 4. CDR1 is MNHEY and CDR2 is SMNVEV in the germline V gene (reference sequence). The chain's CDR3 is CASSLYPSGGGDTQYF. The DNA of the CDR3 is TGTGCCAGCAGTTTATATCCTAGCGGGGGGGGAGATACGCAGTATTTT.

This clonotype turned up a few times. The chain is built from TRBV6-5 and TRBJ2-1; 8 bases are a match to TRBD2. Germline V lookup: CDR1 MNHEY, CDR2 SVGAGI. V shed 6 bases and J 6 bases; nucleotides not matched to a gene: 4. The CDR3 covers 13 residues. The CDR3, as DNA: TGTGCCAGCAGCTCAGCGGGGGTCAATGAGCAGTTCTTC. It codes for CASSSAGVNEQFF.

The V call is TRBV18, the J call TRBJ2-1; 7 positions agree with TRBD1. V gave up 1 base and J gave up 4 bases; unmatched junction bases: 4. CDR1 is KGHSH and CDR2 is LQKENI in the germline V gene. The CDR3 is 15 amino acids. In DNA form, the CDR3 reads TGTGCCAGCTCACCACGGACAGGAGAGTACAATGAGCAGTTCTTC. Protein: CASSPRTGEYNEQFF.

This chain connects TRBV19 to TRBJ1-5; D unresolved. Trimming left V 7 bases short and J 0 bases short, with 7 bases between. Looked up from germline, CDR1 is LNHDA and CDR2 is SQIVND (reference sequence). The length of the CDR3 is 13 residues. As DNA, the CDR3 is TGTGCCAGTAAAGAAAATAGCAATCAGCCCCAGCATTTT. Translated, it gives CASKENSNQPQHF.